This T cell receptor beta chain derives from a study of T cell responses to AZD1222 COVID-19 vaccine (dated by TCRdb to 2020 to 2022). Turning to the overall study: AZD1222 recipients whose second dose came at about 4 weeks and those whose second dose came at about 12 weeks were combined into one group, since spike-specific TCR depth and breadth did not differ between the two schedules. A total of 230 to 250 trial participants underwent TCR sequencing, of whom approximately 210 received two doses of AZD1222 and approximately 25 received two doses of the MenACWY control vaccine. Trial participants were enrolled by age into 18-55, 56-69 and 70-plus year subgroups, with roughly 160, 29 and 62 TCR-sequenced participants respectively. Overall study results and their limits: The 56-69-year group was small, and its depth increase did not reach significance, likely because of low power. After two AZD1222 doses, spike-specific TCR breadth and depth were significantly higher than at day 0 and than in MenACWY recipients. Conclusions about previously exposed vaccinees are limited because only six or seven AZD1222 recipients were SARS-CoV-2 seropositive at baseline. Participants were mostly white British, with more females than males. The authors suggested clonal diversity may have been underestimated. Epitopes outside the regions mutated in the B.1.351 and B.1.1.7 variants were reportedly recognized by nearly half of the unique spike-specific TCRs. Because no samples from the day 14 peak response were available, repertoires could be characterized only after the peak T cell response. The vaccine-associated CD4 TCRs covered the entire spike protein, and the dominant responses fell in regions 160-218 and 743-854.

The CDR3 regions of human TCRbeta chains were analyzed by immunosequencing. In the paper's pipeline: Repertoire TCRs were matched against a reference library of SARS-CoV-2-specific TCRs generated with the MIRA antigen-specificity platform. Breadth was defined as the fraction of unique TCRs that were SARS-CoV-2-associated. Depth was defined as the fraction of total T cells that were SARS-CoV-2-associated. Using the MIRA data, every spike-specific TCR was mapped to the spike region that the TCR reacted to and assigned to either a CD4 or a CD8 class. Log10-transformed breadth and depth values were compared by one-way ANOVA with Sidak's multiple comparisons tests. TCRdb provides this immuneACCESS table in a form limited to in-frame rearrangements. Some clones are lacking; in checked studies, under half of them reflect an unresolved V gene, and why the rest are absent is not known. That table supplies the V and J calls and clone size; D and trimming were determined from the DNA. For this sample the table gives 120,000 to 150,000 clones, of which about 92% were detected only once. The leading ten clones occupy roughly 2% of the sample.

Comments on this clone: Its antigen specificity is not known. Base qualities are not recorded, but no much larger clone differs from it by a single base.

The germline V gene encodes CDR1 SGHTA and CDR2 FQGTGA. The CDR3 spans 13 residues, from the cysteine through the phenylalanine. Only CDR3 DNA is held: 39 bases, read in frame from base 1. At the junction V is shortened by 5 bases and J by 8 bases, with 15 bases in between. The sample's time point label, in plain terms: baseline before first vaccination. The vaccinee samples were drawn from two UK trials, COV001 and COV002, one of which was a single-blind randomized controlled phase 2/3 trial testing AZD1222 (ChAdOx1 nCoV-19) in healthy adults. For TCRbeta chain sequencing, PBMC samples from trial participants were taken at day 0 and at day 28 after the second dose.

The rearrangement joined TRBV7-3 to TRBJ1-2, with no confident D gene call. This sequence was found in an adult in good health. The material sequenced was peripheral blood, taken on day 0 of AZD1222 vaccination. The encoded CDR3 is CASSPSVGYGYTF. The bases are TGTGCCAGCAGCCCCAGTGTGGGATACGGCTACACCTTC.